This record looks at one TCR beta chain sequence and its context. The data are from a study of T cell changes during pregnancy in multiple sclerosis. The germline V gene encodes CDR1 MNHEY and CDR2 SMNVEV (reference sequence). V gave up 2 bases and J gave up 5 bases; unmatched junction bases: 8. The CDR3 is made up of 16 amino acids. Profiling relied on immunoSEQ multiplex PCR, and the TCRdb table lists in-frame clones only, not all of them. The table includes 130,000 or so clones, about 93% detected once. This sample comprised peripheral blood, obtained before pregnancy. The receptor was isolated from a female donor with multiple sclerosis, enrolled in a pregnancy study. This rearrangement joins TRBV27 to TRBJ2-5, with TRBD2 matching over 10 bases. The CDR3 loop reads CASSLSGGAAGETQYF. CDR3 nucleotides: TGTGCCAGCAGTTTAAGCGGGGGGGCAGCTGGTGAGACCCAGTACTTC.